This T cell receptor (beta chain) is drawn from a study of identical twins. V lost 6 bases and J 6 bases, leaving 14 bases between the germline ends. The CDR3 consists of 14 residues. TCRdb passed the 5' RACE reads through MiXCR, listing each CDR3 protein once. The repertoire holds roughly 280,000 distinct CDR3 sequences, less than 9.5% seen once, with 7% to 8.5% in the top ten. This clonotype was recorded many times. The antigen remains unidentified. Whole-study findings and limits: Models underestimated out-of-frame TCR alpha sharing in monozygotic twins.

This same sample was also part of a study on yellow fever vaccine responses in identical twins.

V and J are TRBV12-3 or TRBV12-4 and TRBJ2-2, with D possibly matching TRBD1 (8 bases). The sequence was collected from a woman between 18 and 29 years old in good health. Sequencing was done on a sample of CD8+ T cells sorted from blood. The CDR3 nucleotides are TGTGCCAGCAGCTTCACAGGGGGGGCCGGGGAGCTGTTTTTT. It codes for CASSFTGGAGELFF.